The clone carrying this T cell receptor beta chain has a handful of counts. What it binds is unknown. This sample was included in a study of Graves' ophthalmopathy and Graves' hyperthyroidism. Study conclusions and caveats: Cross-validated, the 13-signature model showed 87.88%/81.08% sensitivity/specificity, and 80%/75% in the test set.

The TCR beta CDR3 regions underwent amplification from RNA transcripts. Second-round multiplex PCR came after first-round RT-PCR with HTBI primers. From the multiplex PCR reads, TCRdb called clonotypes with MiXCR, one entry per CDR3 protein. The data contain approximately 700,000 distinct CDR3 sequences, roughly 40% of them singletons. Ophthalmopathy cases showed moderate-to-severe activity, scoring CAS ≥3 and NOSPECS ≥4, with duration under 3 months. Establishment of the diagnosis relied upon clinical symptoms, serum thyroxine, TRAb, thyroid ultrasound and orbital computed tomography. The receptor was derived from an adult man with Graves' ophthalmopathy. Sequenced: peripheral blood.

The CDR3 here is CASSHGRISTDTQYF. DNA for the CDR3: TGCGCCAGCAGCCACGGACGCATAAGCACAGATACGCAGTATTTT. The chain links TRBV4-1 to TRBJ2-3; D unclear. V was cut by 3 bases and J by 0 bases, with 10 bases left in between. CDR3 length: 15 amino acids. Germline CDR1 MGHRA, CDR2 YSYEKL.